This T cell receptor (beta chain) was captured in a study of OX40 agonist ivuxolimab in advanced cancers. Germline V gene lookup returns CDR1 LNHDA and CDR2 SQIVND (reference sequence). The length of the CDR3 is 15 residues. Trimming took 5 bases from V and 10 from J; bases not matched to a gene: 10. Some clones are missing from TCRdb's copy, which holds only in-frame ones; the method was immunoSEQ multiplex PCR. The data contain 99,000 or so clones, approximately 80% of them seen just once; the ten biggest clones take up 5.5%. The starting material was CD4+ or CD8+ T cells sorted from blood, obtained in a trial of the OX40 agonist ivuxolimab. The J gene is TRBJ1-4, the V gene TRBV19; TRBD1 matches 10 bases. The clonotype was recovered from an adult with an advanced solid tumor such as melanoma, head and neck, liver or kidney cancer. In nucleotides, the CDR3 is TGTGCCAGTAGTGCCGGACAGGGGGAGTTCCGAAAACTGTTTTTT. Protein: CASSAGQGEFRKLFF.